This T cell receptor beta chain was found in a study of T cells in women clearing cervical HPV infection. Study results and limitations: Cases and controls were distinguished at AUC about 0.86 by richness and V genes. It is unknown whether associations predate infection; no effector/memory or HPV-specific sorting.

The CDR3 extends over 12 amino acids. From germline, CDR1 is MNHNS and CDR2 SASEGT. A remark on this clone: Its target is unknown. The CDR3 extends 3 residues past the end of the read, so its final part is completed from the germline J gene.

Genomic DNA, averaging about 1,100 ng per sample, yielded TCR beta CDR3 via immunoSEQ. The protocol was immunoSEQ multiplex PCR, while the TCRdb copy is restricted to in-frame clones and leaves out a portion. This sample's table has roughly 8,300 clones. Sample: blood buffy coat. The chain combines TRBV6-1 with TRBJ1-1; maybe TRBD1 (5 bases). The clonotype originates from a woman between 18 and 75 years old with a cervical HPV16 infection that either progressed to CIN3+ or cleared (not recorded which). CDR3 DNA (partial): TGTGCCAGCAGTGACCCAGGGATTGGG. This codes for CASSDPGIG. The entire CDR3 protein reads CASSDPGIGAFF.